This T cell receptor beta chain was profiled in a study of T cell responses to AZD1222 COVID-19 vaccine. The repertoire was sequenced with immunoSEQ multiplex PCR; TCRdb's copy has only in-frame clones and lacks some. Of approximately 150,000 clones in the sample, approximately 90% are singletons; the top ten hold under 2%. With regard to this clone: Its target is unknown.

Overall study results and limits: Baseline seropositivity occurred in only six or seven AZD1222 recipients. Repertoires were obtained solely post-peak T cell response.

The sequence came from an adult who received the AZD1222 COVID-19 vaccine. Sample: peripheral blood, taken 28 days after the second AZD1222 dose.

CDR3: CASSFAGDTEAFF. In DNA form, the CDR3 reads TGTGCCAGCAGTTTCGCGGGGGACACTGAAGCTTTCTTT. The V call is TRBV7-2, the J call TRBJ1-1, with D possibly matching TRBD1 (5 bases). Germline lookup yields CDR1 SGHTA and CDR2 FQGNSA. The CDR3 extends over 13 amino acids. The V end was cut by 6 bases, the J end by 3 bases, with 11 bases between.